Listed here is a single T cell receptor beta chain. One end of the junction varies from germline; a read error may be responsible. These data originate in a study of T cells in tuberculosis. Study as a whole: Sequenced TCRs come from CD1B-GMM tetramer-binding T cells.

Thawed, overnight-rested PBMC were stained with GMM-loaded CD1B tetramer, viability dye and anti-CD3, then sorted. CD1B tetramers were loaded with Rhodococcus equi-derived C32 glucose monomycolate. CD14-expressing monocytes were removed from PBMC before cryopreservation and sorting. Chain pairing is unknown; alpha and beta were sequenced separately. Here immunoSEQ multiplex PCR was the method, and the copy in TCRdb shows in-frame clones only, minus some. The table lists approximately 88,000 clones, around 90% of them singletons. The CDR3 spans 13 residues. Germline CDR1 SGHDT, CDR2 YYEEEE. Study-level points and caveats: T cells binding CD1B-GMM tetramer weakly possibly escaped the sort.

Sequences were obtained from CD1b-GMM tetramer-negative cells sorted from PBMCs. The rearrangement uses TRBV5-6 and TRBJ2-2; D is possibly TRBD1 or TRBD2 (6 bases each). This clonotype was sampled from an adult woman with latent tuberculosis. CDR3 loop: CASRLGGGGELFF. In DNA form, the CDR3 reads TGTGCCAGCAGGTTGGGGGGCGGCGGGGAGCTGTTTTTT.